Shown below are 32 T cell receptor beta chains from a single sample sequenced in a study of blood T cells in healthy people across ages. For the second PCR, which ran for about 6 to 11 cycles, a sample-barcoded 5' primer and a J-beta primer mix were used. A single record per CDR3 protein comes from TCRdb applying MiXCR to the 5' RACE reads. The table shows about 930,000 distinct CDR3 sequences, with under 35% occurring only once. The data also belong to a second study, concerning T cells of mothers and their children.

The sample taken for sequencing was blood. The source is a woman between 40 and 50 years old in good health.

The CDR3 spells CAIITDSNGYTF. DNA of the CDR3: TGTGCCATCATCACGGACAGCAATGGCTACACCTTC. The rearrangement joins TRBV10-3 to TRBJ1-2, with TRBD1 as a possible D gene (6 bases). This CDR3 comprises 12 residues. The germline V gene has CDR1 ENHRY and CDR2 SYGVKD. Trimming cost V 7 bases and J 6 bases, with 12 bases left between them.

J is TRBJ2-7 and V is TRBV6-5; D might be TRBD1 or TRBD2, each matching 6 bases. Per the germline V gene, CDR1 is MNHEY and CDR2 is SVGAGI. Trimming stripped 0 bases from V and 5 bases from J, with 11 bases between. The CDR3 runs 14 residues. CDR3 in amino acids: CASSYSTRGDEQYF. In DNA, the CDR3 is TGTGCCAGCAGTTACTCGACTAGGGGGGACGAGCAGTACTTC.

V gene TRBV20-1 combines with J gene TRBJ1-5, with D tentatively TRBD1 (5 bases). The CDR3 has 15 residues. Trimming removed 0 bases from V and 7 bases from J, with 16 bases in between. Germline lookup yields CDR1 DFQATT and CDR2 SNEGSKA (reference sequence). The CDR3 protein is CSARDWDPNRQPQHF. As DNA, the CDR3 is TGCAGTGCTAGAGATTGGGACCCCAATCGCCAGCCCCAGCATTTT.

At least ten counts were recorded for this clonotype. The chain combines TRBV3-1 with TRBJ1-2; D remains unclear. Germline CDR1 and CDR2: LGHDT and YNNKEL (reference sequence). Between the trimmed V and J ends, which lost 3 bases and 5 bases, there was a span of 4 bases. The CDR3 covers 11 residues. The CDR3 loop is CASSHTYGYTF. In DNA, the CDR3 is TGTGCCAGCAGCCACACATATGGCTACACCTTC.

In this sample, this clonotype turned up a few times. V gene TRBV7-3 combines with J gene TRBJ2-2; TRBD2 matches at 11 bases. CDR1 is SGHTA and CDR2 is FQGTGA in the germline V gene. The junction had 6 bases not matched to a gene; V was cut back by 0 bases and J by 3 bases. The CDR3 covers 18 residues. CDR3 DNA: TGTGCCAGCAGCTTAACGCCTAGCGGGGGGCTAGACACCGGGGAGCTGTTTTTT. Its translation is CASSLTPSGGLDTGELFF.

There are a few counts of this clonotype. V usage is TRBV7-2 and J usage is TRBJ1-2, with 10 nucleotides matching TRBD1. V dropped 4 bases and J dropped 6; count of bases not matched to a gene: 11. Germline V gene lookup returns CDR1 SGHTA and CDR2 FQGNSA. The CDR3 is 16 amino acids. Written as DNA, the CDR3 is TGTGCCAGCAGCTCGCGACAGGGGGCGTATCGGAATGGCTACACCTTC. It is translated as CASSSRQGAYRNGYTF.

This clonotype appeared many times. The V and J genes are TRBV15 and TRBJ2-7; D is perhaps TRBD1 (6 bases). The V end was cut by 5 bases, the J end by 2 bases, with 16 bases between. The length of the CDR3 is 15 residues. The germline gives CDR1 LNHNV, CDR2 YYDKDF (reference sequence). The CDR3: CATSLRQDPPYEQYF. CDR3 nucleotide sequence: TGTGCCACCAGCCTGCGACAGGACCCTCCCTACGAGCAGTACTTC.

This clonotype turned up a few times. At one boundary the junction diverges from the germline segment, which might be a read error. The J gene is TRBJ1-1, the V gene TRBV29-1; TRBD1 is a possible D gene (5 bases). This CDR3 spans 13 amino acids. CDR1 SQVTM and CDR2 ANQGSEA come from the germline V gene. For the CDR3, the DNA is TGCAGCGTTGGCCCAGGGCTGAATACTGAAGCTTTCTTT. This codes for CSVGPGLNTEAFF.

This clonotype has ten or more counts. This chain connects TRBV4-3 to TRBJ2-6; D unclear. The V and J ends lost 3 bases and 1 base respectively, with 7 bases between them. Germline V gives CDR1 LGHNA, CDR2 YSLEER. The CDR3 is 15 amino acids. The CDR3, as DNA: TGCGCCAGCAGCCAGCAGGATTCTGGGGCCAACGTCCTGACTTTC. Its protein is CASSQQDSGANVLTF.

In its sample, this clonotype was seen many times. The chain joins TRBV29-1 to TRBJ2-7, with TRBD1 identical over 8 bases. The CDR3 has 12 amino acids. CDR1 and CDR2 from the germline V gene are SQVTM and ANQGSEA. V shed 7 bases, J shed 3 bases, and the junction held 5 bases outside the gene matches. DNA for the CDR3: TGCAGCGCAAGGACAGGGCACTACGAGCAGTACTTC. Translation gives CSARTGHYEQYF.

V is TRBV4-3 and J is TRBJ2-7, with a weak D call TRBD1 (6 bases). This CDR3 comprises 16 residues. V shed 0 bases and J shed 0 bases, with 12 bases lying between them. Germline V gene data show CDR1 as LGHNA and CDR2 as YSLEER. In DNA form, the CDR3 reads TGCGCCAGCAGCCAAGATGTCACAGGGTACTCCTACGAGCAGTACTTC. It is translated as CASSQDVTGYSYEQYF.

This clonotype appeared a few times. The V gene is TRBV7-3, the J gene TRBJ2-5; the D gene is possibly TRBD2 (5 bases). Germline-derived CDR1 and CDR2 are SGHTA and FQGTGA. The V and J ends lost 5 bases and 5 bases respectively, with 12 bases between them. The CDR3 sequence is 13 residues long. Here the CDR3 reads CASSVDLGETQYF. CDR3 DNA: TGTGCCAGCAGCGTGGACTTGGGGGAGACCCAGTACTTC.

In DNA, the CDR3 is TGCGCCAGCAGCTTGGAACTTCTGGTGGACAGCTCCTACAATGAGCAGTACTTC. It yields the protein CASSLELLVDSSYNEQYF. This chain joins TRBV5-1 and TRBJ2-1; D may be TRBD1 (6 bases). With the DNA end fitting TRBJ2-7 better, the J assignment may be wrong. Germline loops: CDR1 SGHRS, CDR2 YFSETQ. CDR3 length: 18 amino acids.

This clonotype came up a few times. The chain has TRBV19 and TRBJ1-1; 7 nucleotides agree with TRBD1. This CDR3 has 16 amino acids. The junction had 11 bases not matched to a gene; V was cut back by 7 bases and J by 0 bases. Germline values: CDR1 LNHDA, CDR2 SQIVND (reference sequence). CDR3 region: CASIEGQYQMNTEAFF. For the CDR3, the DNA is TGTGCCAGTATTGAGGGACAGTATCAAATGAACACTGAAGCTTTCTTT.

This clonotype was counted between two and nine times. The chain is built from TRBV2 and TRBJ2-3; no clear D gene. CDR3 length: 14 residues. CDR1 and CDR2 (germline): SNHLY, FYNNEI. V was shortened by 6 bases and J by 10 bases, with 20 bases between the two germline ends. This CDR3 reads CASRESTASTAQYF. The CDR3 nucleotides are TGTGCCAGCAGGGAAAGCACAGCGAGCACTGCGCAGTATTTT.

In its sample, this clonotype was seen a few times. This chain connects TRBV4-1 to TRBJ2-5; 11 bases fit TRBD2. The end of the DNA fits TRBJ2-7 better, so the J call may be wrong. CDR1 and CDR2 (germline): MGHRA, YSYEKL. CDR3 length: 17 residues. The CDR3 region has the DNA TGCGCCAGCAGCCAAGTATCTGTAGCGGGGGGGTTCTACGAGCAGTACTTC. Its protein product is CASSQVSVAGGFYEQYF.

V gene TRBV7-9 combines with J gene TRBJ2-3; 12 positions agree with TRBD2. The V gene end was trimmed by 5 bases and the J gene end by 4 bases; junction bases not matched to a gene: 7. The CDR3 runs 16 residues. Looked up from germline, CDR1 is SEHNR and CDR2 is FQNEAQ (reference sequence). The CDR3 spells CASSQLAGGEADTQYF. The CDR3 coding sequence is TGTGCCAGCAGCCAACTAGCGGGGGGAGAGGCAGATACGCAGTATTTT.

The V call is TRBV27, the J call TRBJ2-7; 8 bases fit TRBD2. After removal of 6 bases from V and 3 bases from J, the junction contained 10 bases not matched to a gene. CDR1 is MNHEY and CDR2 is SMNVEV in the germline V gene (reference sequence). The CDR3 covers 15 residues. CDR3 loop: CASSQTSGRLYEQYF. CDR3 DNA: TGTGCCAGCAGCCAAACTAGCGGCAGACTCTACGAGCAGTACTTC.

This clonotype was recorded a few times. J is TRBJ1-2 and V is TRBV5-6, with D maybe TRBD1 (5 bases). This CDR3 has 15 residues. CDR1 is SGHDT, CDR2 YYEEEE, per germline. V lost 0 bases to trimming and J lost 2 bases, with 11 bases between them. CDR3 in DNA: TGTGCCAGCAGCTTGGCGGGGCGTAAGAACTATGGCTACACCTTC. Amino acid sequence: CASSLAGRKNYGYTF.

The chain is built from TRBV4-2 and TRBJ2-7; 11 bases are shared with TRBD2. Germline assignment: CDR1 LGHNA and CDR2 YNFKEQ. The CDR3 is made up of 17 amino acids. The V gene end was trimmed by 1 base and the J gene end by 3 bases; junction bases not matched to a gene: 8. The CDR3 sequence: CASSQGRLAGSVYEQYF. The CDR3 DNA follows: TGTGCCAGCAGCCAAGGCCGACTAGCGGGAAGTGTCTACGAGCAGTACTTC.

CDR3 in DNA: TGCAGTGCTAGAGTAGGTGGACCCCAGGGAAATGGCTACACCTTC. Its protein is CSARVGGPQGNGYTF. The rearrangement links TRBV20-1 to TRBJ1-2; maybe TRBD1 (5 bases). The V gene lost 1 base and the J gene lost 6 bases, with 18 bases spanning the gap. The CDR3 covers 15 residues. The germline V gene has CDR1 DFQATT and CDR2 SNEGSKA (reference sequence).

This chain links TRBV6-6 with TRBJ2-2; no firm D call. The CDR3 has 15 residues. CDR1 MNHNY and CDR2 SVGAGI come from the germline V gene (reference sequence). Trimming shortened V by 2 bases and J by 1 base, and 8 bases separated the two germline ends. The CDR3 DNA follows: TGTGCCAGCAGTTACCTCATAGGGAACACCGGGGAGCTGTTTTTT. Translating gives CASSYLIGNTGELFF.

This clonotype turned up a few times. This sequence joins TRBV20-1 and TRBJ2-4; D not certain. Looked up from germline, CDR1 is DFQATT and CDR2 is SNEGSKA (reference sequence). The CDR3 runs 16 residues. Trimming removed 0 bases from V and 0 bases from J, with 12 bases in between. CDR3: CSARDVLERAKNIQYF. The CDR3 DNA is TGCAGTGCTAGAGACGTACTCGAGCGAGCCAAAAACATTCAGTACTTC.

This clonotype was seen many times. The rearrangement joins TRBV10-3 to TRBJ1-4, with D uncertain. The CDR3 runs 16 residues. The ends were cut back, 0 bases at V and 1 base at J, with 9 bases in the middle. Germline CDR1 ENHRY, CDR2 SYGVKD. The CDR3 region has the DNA TGTGCCATCAGTGAGTCGGGAGGTGGAACTAATGAAAAACTGTTTTTT. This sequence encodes CAISESGGGTNEKLFF.

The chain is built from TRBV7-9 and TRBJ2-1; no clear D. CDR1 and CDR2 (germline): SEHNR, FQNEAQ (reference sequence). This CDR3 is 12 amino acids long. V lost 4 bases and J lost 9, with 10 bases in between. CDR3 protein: CASSSIDAEQFF. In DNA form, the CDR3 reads TGTGCCAGCAGCTCCATTGACGCTGAGCAGTTCTTC.

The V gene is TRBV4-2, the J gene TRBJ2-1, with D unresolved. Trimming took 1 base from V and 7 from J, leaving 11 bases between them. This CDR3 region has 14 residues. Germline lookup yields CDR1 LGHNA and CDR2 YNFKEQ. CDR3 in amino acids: CASSQAVTENEQFF. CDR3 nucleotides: TGTGCCAGCAGCCAAGCGGTCACTGAGAATGAGCAGTTCTTC.

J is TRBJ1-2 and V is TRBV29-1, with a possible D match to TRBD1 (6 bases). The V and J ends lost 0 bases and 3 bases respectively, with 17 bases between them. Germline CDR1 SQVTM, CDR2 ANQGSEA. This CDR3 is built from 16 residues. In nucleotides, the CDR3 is TGCAGCGTTGAAGATATACGGGGGCACAGAGACTATGGCTACACCTTC. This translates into CSVEDIRGHRDYGYTF. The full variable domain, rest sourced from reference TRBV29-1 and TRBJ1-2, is SAVISQKPSRDICQRGTSLTIQCQVDSQVTMMFWYRQQPGQSLTLIATANQGSEATYESGFVIDKFPISRPNLTFSTLTVSNMSPEDSSIYLCSVEDIRGHRDYGYTFGSGTRLTVV.

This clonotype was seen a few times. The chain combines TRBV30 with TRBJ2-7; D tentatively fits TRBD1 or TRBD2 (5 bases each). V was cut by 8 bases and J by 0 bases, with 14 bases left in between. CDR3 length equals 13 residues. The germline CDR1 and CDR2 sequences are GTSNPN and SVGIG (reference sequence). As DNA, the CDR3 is TGTGCCGGGGCCGAGGACTTCTCCTACGAGCAGTACTTC. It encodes CAGAEDFSYEQYF.

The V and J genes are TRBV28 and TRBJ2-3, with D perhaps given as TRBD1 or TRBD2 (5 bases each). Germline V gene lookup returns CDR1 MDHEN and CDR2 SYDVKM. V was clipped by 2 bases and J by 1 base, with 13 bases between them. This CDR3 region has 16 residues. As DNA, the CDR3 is TGTGCCAGCAGTTTAGAGGTGGGGGTCGGCACAGATACGCAGTATTTT. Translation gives CASSLEVGVGTDTQYF.

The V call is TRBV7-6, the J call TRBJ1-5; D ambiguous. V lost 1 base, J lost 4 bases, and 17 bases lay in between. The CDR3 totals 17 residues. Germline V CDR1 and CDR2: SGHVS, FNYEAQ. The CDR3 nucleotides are TGTGCCAGCAGCTTAGAGGTCGGGCCGGGAGGGAATCAGCCCCAGCATTTT. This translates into CASSLEVGPGGNQPQHF.

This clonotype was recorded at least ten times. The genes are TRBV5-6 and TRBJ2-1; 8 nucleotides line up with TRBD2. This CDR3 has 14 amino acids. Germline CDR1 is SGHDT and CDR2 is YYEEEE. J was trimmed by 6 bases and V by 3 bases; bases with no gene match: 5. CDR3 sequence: CASSWAGTSNEQFF. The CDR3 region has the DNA TGTGCCAGCAGCTGGGCCGGGACTAGCAATGAGCAGTTCTTC. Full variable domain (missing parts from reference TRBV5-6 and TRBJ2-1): DAGVTQSPTHLIKTRGQQVTLRCSPKSGHDTVSWYQQALGQGPQFIFQYYEEEERQRGNFPDRFSGHQFPNYSSELNVNALLLGDSALYLCASSWAGTSNEQFFGPGTRLTVL.

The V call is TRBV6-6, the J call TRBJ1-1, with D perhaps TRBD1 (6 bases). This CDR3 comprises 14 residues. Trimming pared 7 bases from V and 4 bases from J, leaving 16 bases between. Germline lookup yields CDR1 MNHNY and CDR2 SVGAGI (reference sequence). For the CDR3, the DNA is TGTGCCAGCACCCTTGGGGGGGCAGGCACTGAAGCTTTCTTT. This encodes CASTLGGAGTEAFF.